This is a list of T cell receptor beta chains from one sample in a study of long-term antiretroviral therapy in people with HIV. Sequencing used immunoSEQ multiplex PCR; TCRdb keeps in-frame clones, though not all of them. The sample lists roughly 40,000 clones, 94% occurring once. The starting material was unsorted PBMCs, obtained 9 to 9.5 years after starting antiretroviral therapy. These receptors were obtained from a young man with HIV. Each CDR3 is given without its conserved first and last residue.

CDR3 protein: ASSYKFGAHQPQH
V gene: TRBV6-5

CDR3 protein: ASRPGTSGGSGETQY
V gene: TRBV5-1

CDR3 protein: ASSLGLSSMNTEAF
V gene: TRBV7-9

CDR3 protein: ASSEGWLTF
V gene: TRBV6-5

CDR3 protein: ASSLGITDSETQY
V gene: TRBV5-1

CDR3 protein: ASSFLRAPTDTQY
V gene: TRBV27

CDR3 protein: AIQGDTSTDTQY
V gene: TRBV10-3

CDR3 protein: ASSSTGTEAF
V gene: TRBV7-9

CDR3 protein: ASSVMGIYEQY
V gene: TRBV9

CDR3 protein: ASGRDRGWNQPQH
V gene: TRBV7-8

CDR3 protein: ASSLGGNEKLF
V gene: TRBV5-1

CDR3 protein: ASSVTPGGNYGYT
V gene: TRBV19

CDR3 protein: ASKGGLGYGYT
V gene: TRBV5-6

CDR3 protein: ASSLAAGRGNTEAF
V gene: TRBV5-5

CDR3 protein: ASSLILAGGQETQY
V gene: TRBV4-1

CDR3 protein: ASSLVGASGNTIY
V gene: TRBV11-1

CDR3 protein: ASSLGPTGGLVGNTIY
V gene: TRBV5-1

CDR3 protein: ASSQTGNQPQH
V gene: TRBV7-8

CDR3 protein: ATSNGGSSYNEQF
V gene: TRBV15

CDR3 protein: ASSFQGAAAEKLF
V gene: TRBV5-6

CDR3 protein: ASSSSRGRGTEAF
V gene: TRBV18

CDR3 protein: ASSDSATPDTQY
V gene: TRBV6-4